This paragraph covers one T cell receptor beta chain sequence. The antigen remains undetermined. The source of the sample is a study of PD-1 blockade in classical Hodgkin lymphoma. Findings of the study overall: A significant rise in TCR diversity was seen by C4D1 for CD4+ cells but not for CD8+ cells. At baseline, newly diagnosed patients reportedly showed less TCR diversity than healthy donors.

The CDR3 runs 14 residues. V gave up 3 bases and J gave up 2 bases, with 10 bases separating them. Germline CDR1 is SGHNT and CDR2 is YYREEE (reference sequence). Using immunoSEQ multiplex PCR, the repertoire was profiled, and TCRdb retains in-frame clones only, with some absent. The sample lists 45,000 to 55,000 clones; more than 65% were seen once. Autologous stem cell transplantation was followed by relapse in every patient, and brentuximab vedotin exposure varied. Sequenced material: peripheral blood mononuclear cells (PBMCs), taken at baseline. V and J are TRBV5-4 and TRBJ2-3; D uncertain. The receptor comes from a human donor with classical Hodgkin lymphoma. The CDR3 nucleotides are TGTGCCAGCAGCTCCGCGGCTCACACAGATACGCAGTATTTT. Protein sequence: CASSSAAHTDTQYF. The whole variable domain, filled in from reference TRBV5-4 and TRBJ2-3, reads ETGVTQSPTHLIKTRGQQVTLRCSSQSGHNTVSWYQQALGQGPQFIFQYYREEENGRGNFPPRFSGLQFPNYSSELNVNALELDDSALYLCASSSAAHTDTQYFGPGTRLTVL.